The T cell receptor (beta chain) described here comes from a study of blood T cell repertoires in COVID-19. Study as a whole: The cDNA or gDNA used as material had been derived from T cells, B-cell-depleted T cells, or PBMCs.

The V and J ends lost 6 bases and 4 bases respectively, with 10 bases between them. The CDR3 totals 13 residues. Germline values: CDR1 SNHLY, CDR2 FYNNEI. Sequencing used immunoSEQ multiplex PCR; TCRdb keeps in-frame clones, though not all of them. This sample carries more than 60,000 clones, 90% to 95% of them seen once, and the ten largest clones take under 6.5%. This sequence joins TRBV2 and TRBJ2-4; tentative D call: TRBD2 (5 bases). This receptor was identified in a human donor in a cohort sampled during active COVID-19. Sequencing used peripheral blood. DNA of the CDR3: TGTGCCAGCAGAGCCGGGGTAAAAAACATTCAGTACTTC. Translating it yields CASRAGVKNIQYF.